This T cell receptor beta chain was observed in a study of naive and memory T cell subsets (dated by TCRdb to the late 2010s). Notes on the research overall: An open-source, UMI-based TCR alpha and beta sequencing pipeline was applied to sorted naive and memory peripheral blood T cell subsets. The results of the functional CMV T cell responses matched the IgG serology results in every case. RNA was DNase-treated and reverse transcribed with TCR constant-region primers, mostly using SuperScript III. General conclusions and limits of the study: Once error correction was done, more than 85% of naive TCR sequences showed up just once, which made the naive abundance distributions much steeper than those of the memory subsets. The abundance of TCRs followed a power law with an exponent that differed between naive and memory subsets yet stayed consistent across the three individuals. RNA-based TCR counts may be influenced by expression changes linked to T cell activation and differentiation. In both CD4 and CD8 cells, the Gini index increased while Shannon and inverse Simpson diversity decreased from naive through CM, EM and EMRA. The repertoire findings for the naive and memory subsets could not be validated, as no ground truth was available. Each clonotype was defined as a single alpha or beta chain sequence rather than as a paired alpha/beta receptor.

Worth noting for this clonotype: There is no known antigen for this receptor. Per-base qualities were not stored, and no clone one base away is much larger.

From the second PCR step onward, the TCR alpha chain libraries and the TCR beta chain libraries were amplified separately. CMV status of each donor was established by measuring IFNgamma production from CD4+ T cells after fresh PBMCs were stimulated overnight with CMV viral lysate. Using Miltenyi beads, CD4 T cells were first positively selected, and CD8 T cells were then positively selected from the CD4-negative fraction. Cells stained for CD3, CD4, CD8, CD45RA, CD27 and a live/dead dye were sorted on a BD Aria II into four subsets by CD45RA and CD27. A few healthy volunteers provided blood, and each donor's sample was split into CD4 and CD8 T cells and then further divided into four differentiation subsets. Around 120 ml of peripheral blood was collected from each donor, and PBMC were isolated by Ficoll-Paque PLUS density-gradient centrifugation. Sorted cells were lysed in RLT buffer, after which RNA was extracted using a Qiagen RNeasy kit and stored at -80 degrees C.

Library generation was performed with UMI-ligation and nested PCR. An equimolar mix of two oligonucleotides covering both TRBC1 and TRBC2 was used as the beta constant-region primer. A single-stranded oligonucleotide carrying the SP2 primer and a 12-nucleotide UMI was ligated to the 3' end of the cDNA by T4 RNA ligase 1. Four rounds of PCR, combining the SP2 primer with nested alpha and beta constant-region primers, were used to amplify the ligated cDNA. Incubation of the ligation reaction was carried out at 16 degrees C for about 19-25 hours. PCR2 was typically run as a SYBR Green qPCR and stopped at a predetermined threshold to prevent over-amplification. Apart from the first purification, every purification step used Agencourt AMPure XP magnetic beads. Library amounts were measured by Qubit and library quality was assessed on a TapeStation, where the main peak was expected at around 650 bp. Pooled libraries were sequenced on an Illumina MiSeq with v2 2x251 paired-end kits, typically giving about 0.95-2.2 million reads per sample. Each sample was pooled at 4 nM, and roughly 5-7% PhiX was included to help cluster recognition. Turning to the authors' computational methods: V and J genes were assigned to Demultiplexor-processed FASTQ reads by Decombinator through tag matching, with a single base-pair mismatch being allowed. By using UMIs, Collapsinator corrected both sequencing errors and the frequency errors caused by PCR heterogeneity. TCRs were translated and CDR3s were extracted from the conserved cysteine to the FGXG phenylalanine by CDR3Translator, with non-productive sequences being flagged. Gini, Shannon entropy and inverse Simpson indices were calculated on repertoires that had been subsampled to equal numbers of UMI-defined TCRs. Within the linear range, a power law was fitted by maximum likelihood to the distributions of clonotype abundance. Similar UMI counts, unique TCR numbers and clonal distributions were obtained with the pipeline and with MIGEC on one naive CD8 sample. A set of 7,322 CMV-associated CDR3 sequences, compiled from VDJdb and a published dataset, was used to search the repertoires. TCRdb trimmed the raw reads at Q25, called clones with MiXCR and kept productive beta chains. Rows are unified per CDR3 protein, each entry keeping the most common DNA and genes. V and J calls and clone size were set by TCRdb, not the authors. This sample has about 85,000 distinct CDR3 sequences in its table, and roughly 14% of those were observed once. The biggest ten clones account for over 0.75% of the sample.

Sequencing was carried out using central memory CD4+ T cells from blood. The meaning of the sample's cell subset or site label: central memory, CD45RA- CD27+. The sequence was collected from a human donor in good health.

The DNA sequence is given as TGTGCCAGCAGTCATCTCGGGGACGCAGCCGGGGAGCTGTTTTTT. This codes for CASSHLGDAAGELFF. The chain is made from TRBV6-5 and TRBJ2-2; the D gene is possibly TRBD1 or TRBD2, each agreeing over 5 bases. The trim is 5 bases for V and 6 bases for J, with a gap of 16 bases between the germline ends. The CDR3 starts with the cysteine, ends with the phenylalanine, and has 15 residues. Only the CDR3 portion is preserved as DNA: 45 bases, with reading frame beginning at the first base. Reading the germline V gene gives CDR1 MNHEY and CDR2 SVGAGI.